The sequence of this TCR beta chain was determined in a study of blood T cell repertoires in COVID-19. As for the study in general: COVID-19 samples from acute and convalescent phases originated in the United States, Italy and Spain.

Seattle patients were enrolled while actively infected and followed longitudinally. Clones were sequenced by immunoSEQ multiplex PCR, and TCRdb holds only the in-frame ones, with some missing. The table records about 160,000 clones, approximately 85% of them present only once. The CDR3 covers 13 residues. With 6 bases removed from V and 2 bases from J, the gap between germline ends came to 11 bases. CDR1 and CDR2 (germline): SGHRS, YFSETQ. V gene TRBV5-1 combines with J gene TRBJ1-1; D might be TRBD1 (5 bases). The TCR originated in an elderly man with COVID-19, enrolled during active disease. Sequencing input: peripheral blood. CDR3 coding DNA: TGCGCCAGCAAGACAGAATTTAACACTGAAGCTTTCTTT. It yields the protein CASKTEFNTEAFF.